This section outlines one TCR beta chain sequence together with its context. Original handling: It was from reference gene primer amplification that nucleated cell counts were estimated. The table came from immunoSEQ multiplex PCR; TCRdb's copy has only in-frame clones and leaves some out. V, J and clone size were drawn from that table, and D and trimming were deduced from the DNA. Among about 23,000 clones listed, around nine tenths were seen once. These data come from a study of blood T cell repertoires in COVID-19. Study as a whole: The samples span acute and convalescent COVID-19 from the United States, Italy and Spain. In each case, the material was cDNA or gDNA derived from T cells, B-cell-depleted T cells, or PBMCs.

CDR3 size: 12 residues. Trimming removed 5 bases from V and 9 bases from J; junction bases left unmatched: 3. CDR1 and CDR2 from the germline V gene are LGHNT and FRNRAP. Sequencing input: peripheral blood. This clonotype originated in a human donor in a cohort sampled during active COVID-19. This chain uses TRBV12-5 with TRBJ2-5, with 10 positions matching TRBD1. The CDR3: CASGLGTGAQYF. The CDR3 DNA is TGTGCTAGTGGTCTGGGGACAGGGGCCCAGTACTTC.